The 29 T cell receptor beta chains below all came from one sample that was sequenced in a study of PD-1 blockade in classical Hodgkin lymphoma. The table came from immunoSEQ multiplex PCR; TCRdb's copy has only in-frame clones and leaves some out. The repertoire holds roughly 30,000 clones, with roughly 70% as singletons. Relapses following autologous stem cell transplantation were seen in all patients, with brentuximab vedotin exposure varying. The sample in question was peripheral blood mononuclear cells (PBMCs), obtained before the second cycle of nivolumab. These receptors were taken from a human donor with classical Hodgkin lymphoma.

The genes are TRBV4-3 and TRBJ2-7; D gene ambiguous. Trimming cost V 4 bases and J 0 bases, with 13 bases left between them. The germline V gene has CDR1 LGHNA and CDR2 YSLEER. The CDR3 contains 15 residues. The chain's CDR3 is CASSPTNSGSYEQYF. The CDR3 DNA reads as TGCGCCAGCAGCCCGACCAACTCGGGCTCCTACGAGCAGTACTTC.

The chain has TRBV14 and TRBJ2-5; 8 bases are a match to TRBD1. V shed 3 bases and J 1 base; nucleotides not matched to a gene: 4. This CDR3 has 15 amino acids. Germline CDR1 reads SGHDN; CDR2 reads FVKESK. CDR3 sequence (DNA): TGTGCCAGCAGCCATCGACAGGGGATCCAAGAGACCCAGTACTTC. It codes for CASSHRQGIQETQYF.

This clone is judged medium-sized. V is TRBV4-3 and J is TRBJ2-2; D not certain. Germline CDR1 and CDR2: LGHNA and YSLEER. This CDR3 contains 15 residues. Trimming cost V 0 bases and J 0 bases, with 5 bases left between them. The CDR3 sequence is CASSQDRANTGELFF. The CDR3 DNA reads TGCGCCAGCAGCCAAGACAGAGCGAACACCGGGGAGCTGTTTTTT.

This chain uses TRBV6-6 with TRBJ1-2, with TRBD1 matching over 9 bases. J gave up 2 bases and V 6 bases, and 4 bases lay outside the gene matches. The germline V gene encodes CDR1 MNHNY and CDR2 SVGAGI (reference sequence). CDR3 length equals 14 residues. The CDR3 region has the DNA TGTGCCAGCAGAGACAGGGGGGAAAACTATGGCTACACCTTC. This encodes CASRDRGENYGYTF.

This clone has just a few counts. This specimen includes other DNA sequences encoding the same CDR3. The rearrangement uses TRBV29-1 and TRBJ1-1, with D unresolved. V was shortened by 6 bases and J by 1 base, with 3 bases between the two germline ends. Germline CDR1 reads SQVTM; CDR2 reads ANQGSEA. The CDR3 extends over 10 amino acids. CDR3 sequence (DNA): TGCAGCGTCAAGAACACTGAAGCTTTCTTT. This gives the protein CSVKNTEAFF. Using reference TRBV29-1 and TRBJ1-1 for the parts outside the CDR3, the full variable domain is SAVISQKPSRDICQRGTSLTIQCQVDSQVTMMFWYRQQPGQSLTLIATANQGSEATYESGFVIDKFPISRPNLTFSTLTVSNMSPEDSSIYLCSVKNTEAFFGQGTRLTVV.

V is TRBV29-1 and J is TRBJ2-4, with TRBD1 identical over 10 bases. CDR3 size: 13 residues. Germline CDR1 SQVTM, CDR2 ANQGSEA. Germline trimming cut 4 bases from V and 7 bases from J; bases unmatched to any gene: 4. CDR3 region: CSVGPGQGNIQYF. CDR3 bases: TGCAGCGTTGGACCGGGACAGGGGAACATTCAGTACTTC.

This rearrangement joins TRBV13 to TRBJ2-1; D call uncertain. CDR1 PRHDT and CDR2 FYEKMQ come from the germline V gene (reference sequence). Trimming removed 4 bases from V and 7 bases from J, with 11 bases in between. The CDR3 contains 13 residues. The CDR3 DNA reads TGTGCCAGCAGCTCCCCCCCCCTTAATGAGCAGTTCTTC. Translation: CASSSPPLNEQFF. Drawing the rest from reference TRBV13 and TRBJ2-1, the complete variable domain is AAGVIQSPRHLIKEKRETATLKCYPIPRHDTVYWYQQGPGQDPQFLISFYEKMQSDKGSIPDRFSAQQFSDYHSELNMSSLELGDSALYFCASSSPPLNEQFFGPGTRLTVL.

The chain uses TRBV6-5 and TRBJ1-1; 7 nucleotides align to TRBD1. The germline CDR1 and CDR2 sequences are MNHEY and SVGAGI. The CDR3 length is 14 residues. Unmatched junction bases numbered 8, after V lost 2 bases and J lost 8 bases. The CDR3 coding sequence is TGTGCCAGCAGTTACCCTTGGGGACAGCACGAAGCTTTCTTT. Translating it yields CASSYPWGQHEAFF.

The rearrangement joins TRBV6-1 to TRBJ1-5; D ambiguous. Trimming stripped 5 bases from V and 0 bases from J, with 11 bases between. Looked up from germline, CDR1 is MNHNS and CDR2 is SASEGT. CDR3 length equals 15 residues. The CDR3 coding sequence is TGTGCCAGCAGTCTAAACAGTTATAGCAATCAGCCCCAGCATTTT. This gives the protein CASSLNSYSNQPQHF.

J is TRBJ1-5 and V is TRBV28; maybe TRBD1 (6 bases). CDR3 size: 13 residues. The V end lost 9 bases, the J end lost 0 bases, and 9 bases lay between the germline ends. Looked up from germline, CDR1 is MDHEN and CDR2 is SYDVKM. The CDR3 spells CASDRYSNQPQHF. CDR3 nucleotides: TGTGCCAGTGACAGGTATAGCAATCAGCCCCAGCATTTT.

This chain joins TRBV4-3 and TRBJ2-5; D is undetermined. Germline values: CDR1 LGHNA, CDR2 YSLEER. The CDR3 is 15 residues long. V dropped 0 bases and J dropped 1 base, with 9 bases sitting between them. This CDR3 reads CASSQDRLPQETQYF. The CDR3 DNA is TGCGCCAGCAGCCAAGATAGGCTACCCCAAGAGACCCAGTACTTC.

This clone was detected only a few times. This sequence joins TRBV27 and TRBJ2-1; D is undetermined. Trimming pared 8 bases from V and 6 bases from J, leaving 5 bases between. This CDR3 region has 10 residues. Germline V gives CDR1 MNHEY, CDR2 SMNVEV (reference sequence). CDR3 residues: CASGRNEQFF. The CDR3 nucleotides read TGTGCCAGCGGTCGCAATGAGCAGTTCTTC.

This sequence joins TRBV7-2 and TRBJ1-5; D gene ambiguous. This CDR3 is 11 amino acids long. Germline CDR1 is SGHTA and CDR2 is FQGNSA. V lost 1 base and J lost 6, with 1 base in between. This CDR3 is CASSLGQPQHF. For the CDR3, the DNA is TGTGCCAGCAGCTTAGGTCAGCCCCAGCATTTT.

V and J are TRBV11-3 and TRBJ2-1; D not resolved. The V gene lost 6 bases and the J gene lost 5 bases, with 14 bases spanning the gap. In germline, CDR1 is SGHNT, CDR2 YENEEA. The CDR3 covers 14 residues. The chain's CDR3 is CASSFRAQNNEQFF. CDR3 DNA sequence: TGTGCCAGCAGTTTCCGGGCTCAAAACAATGAGCAGTTCTTC.

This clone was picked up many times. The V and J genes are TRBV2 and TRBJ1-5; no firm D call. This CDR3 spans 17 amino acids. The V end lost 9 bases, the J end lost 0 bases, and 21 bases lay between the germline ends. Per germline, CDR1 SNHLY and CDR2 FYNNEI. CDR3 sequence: CASSRSPSRVSNQPQHF. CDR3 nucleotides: TGTGCCAGTAGTAGGTCCCCAAGTAGGGTTAGCAATCAGCCCCAGCATTTT.

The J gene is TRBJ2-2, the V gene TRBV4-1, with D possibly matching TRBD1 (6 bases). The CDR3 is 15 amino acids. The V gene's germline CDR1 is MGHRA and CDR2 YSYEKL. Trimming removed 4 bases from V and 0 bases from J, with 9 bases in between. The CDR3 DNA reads TGCGCCAGCAGCCTACAGGGCCCGAACACCGGGGAGCTGTTTTTT. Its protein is CASSLQGPNTGELFF.

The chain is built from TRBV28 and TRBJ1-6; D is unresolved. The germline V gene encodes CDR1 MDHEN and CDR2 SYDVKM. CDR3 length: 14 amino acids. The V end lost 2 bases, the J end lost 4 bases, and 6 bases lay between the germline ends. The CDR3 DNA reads TGTGCCAGCAGTTTAAGACTGTATAATTCACCCCTCCACTTT. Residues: CASSLRLYNSPLHF.

CDR3 DNA: TGTGCCAGCAGCTTAGTATCCTCCACCGGGGAGCTGTTTTTT. Protein: CASSLVSSTGELFF. The chain recombines TRBV7-8 with TRBJ2-2; D remains ambiguous. Germline loops: CDR1 SGHVS, CDR2 FQNEAQ. The CDR3 runs 14 residues. V lost 1 base to trimming and J lost 4 bases, with 7 bases between them.

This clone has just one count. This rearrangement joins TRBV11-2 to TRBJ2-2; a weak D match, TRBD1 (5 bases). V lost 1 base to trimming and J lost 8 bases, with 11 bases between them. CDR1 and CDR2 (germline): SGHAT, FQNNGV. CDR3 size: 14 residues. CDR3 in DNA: TGTGCCAGCAGCTTAGTGGCAGGGCAAGGGGAGCTGTTTTTT. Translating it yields CASSLVAGQGELFF. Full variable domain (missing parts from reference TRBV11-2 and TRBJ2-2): EAGVAQSPRYKIIEKRQSVAFWCNPISGHATLYWYQQILGQGPKLLIQFQNNGVVDDSQLPKDRFSAERLKGVDSTLKIQPAKLEDSAVYLCASSLVAGQGELFFGEGSRLTVL.

The CDR3 DNA follows: TGCGCCAGCAGCTCCCGCCCCTCGAGCACAGATACGCAGTATTTT. Its protein is CASSSRPSSTDTQYF. The J gene is TRBJ2-3, the V gene TRBV5-1, with D hard to call. CDR3 length equals 15 residues. Trimming shortened V by 3 bases and J by 0 bases, and 11 bases separated the two germline ends. Germline V CDR1 and CDR2: SGHRS, YFSETQ.

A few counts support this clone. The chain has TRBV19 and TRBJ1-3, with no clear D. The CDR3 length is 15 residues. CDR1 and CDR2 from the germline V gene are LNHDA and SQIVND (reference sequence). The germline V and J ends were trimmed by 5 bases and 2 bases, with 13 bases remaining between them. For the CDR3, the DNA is TGTGCCAGTAGTTTGGAACCTATAGCTGGAAACACCATATATTTT. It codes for CASSLEPIAGNTIYF.

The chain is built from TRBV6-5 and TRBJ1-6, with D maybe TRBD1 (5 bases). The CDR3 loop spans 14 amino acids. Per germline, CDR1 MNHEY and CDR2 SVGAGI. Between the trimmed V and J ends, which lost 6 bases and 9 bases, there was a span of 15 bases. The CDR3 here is CASSLGVLGSPLHF. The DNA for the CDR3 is TGTGCCAGCAGCCTAGGGGTTTTGGGTTCACCCCTCCACTTT.

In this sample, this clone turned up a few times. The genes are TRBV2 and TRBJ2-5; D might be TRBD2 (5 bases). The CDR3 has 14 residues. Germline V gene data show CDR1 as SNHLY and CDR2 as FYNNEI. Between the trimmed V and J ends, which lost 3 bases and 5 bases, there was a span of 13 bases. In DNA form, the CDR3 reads TGTGCCAGCAGTGAGGGTCGGGGTAGGGAGACCCAGTACTTC. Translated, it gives CASSEGRGRETQYF.

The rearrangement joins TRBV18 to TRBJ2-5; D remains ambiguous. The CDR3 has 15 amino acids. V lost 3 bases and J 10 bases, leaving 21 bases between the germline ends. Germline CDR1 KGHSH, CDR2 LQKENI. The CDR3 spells CASSPTAGPSVGQYF. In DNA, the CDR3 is TGTGCCAGCTCACCCACGGCCGGTCCATCAGTAGGCCAGTACTTC.

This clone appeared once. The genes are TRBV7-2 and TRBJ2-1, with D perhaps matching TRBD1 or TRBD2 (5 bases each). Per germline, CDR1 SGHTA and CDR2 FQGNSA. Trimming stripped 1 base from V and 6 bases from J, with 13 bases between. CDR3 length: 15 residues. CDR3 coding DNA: TGTGCCAGCAGCTTAGGGTCACTGAGGGGCAATGAGCAGTTCTTC. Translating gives CASSLGSLRGNEQFF.

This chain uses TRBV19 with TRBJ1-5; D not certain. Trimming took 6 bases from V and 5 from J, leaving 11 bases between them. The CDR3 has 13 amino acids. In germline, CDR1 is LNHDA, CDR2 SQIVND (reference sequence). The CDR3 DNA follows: TGTGCCAGTAGCGGCTTCGGCGATCAGCCCCAGCATTTT. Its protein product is CASSGFGDQPQHF.

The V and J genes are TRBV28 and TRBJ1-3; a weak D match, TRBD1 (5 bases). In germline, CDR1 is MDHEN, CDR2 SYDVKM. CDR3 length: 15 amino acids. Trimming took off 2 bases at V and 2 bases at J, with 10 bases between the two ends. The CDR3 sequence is CASSLMGPPGNTIYF. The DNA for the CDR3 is TGTGCCAGCAGTTTAATGGGACCCCCTGGAAACACCATATATTTT. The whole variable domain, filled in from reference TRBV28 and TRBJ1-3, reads DVKVTQSSRYLVKRTGEKVFLECVQDMDHENMFWYRQDPGLGLRLIYFSYDVKMKEKGDIPEGYSVSREKKERFSLILESASTNQTSMYLCASSLMGPPGNTIYFGEGSWLTVV.

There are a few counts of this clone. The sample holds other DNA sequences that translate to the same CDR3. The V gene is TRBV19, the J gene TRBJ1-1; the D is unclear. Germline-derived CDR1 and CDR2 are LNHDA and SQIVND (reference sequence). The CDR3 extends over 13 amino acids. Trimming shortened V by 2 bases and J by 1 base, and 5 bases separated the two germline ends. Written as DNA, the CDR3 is TGTGCCAGTAGTATACTGGGGAACACTGAAGCTTTCTTT. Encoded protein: CASSILGNTEAFF.

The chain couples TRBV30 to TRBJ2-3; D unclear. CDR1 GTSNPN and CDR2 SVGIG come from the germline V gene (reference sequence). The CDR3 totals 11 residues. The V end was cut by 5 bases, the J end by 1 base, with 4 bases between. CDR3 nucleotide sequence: TGTGCCTGGGGGGGCACAGATACGCAGTATTTT. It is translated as CAWGGTDTQYF. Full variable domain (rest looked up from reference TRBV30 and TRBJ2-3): SQTIHQWPATLVQPVGSPLSLECTVEGTSNPNLYWYRQAAGRGLQLLFYSVGIGQISSEVPQNLSASRPQDRQFILSSKKLLLSDSGFYLCAWGGTDTQYFGPGTRLTVL.